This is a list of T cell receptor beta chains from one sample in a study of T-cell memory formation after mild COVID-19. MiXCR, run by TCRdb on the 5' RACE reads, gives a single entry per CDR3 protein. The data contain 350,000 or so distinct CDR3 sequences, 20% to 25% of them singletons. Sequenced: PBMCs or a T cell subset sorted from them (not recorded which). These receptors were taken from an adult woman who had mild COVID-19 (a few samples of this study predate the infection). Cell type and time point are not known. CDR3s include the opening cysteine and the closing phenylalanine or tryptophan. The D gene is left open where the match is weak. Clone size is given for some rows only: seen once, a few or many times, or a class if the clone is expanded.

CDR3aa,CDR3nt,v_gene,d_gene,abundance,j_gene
CASSFPPDTEAFF,TGTGCCAGCAGTTTCCCGCCGGACACTGAAGCTTTCTTT,TRBV12-3/TRBV12-4,.,few,TRBJ1-1
CASSPDRRAQYF,TGTGCCAGCAGCCCGGACAGGCGGGCCCAGTACTTC,TRBV4-2,TRBD1,few,TRBJ2-5
CASSQDLIERTSVETQYF,TGCGCCAGCAGCCAAGACCTAATAGAGAGGACTAGCGTCGAGACCCAGTACTTC,TRBV4-3,TRBD2,.,TRBJ2-5
CSVVEGAPYNEQFF,TGCAGCGTTGTGGAGGGAGCACCTTACAATGAGCAGTTCTTC,TRBV29-1,.,.,TRBJ2-1
CASSGTALNTEAFF,TGTGCCAGCAGTGGGACGGCATTGAACACTGAAGCTTTCTTT,TRBV28,.,many,TRBJ1-1
CASSPPYDVNNERFF,TGTGCCAGCAGCCCTCCTTATGACGTGAACAATGAGCGGTTCTTC,TRBV4-2,.,.,TRBJ2-1
CASSETWVKQFF,TGTGCCAGCAGTGAGACGTGGGTTAAGCAGTTCTTC,TRBV2,.,.,TRBJ2-1
CASSQESLVGQPQHF,TGCGCCAGCAGCCAAGAGTCTTTGGTAGGTCAGCCCCAGCATTTT,TRBV4-1,.,few,TRBJ1-5
CSVRGAGGIETQYF,TGCAGTGTAAGAGGAGCGGGAGGAATTGAGACCCAGTACTTC,TRBV20-1,TRBD2,few,TRBJ2-5
CASSLVVGRDTEAFF,TGCGCCAGCAGCTTGGTTGTGGGGCGCGACACTGAAGCTTTCTTT,TRBV5-1,.,few,TRBJ1-1
CASSYSRAGEDTQYF,TGTGCCAGCAGTTACTCGAGAGCGGGAGAAGATACGCAGTATTTT,TRBV6-5,TRBD2,.,TRBJ2-3
CASSLDESSGNTIYF,TGTGCCAGCAGCTTGGACGAGAGCTCTGGAAACACCATATATTTT,TRBV9,.,.,TRBJ1-3
CASSQANRYSYEQYF,TGTGCCAGCAGCCAAGCTAACAGGTACTCCTACGAGCAGTACTTC,TRBV3-1,.,.,TRBJ2-7
CATSRDRGTAEKLFF,TGTGCCACCAGCAGGGATAGAGGGACAGCCGAAAAACTGTTTTTT,TRBV15,TRBD1,.,TRBJ1-4
CASTFDRGGSPLHF,TGTGCCAGTACCTTCGACAGGGGAGGATCACCCCTCCACTTT,TRBV19,TRBD1,.,TRBJ1-6
CSAREGTGGQPQHF,TGCAGTGCTAGAGAGGGAACAGGGGGTCAGCCCCAGCATTTT,TRBV20-1,TRBD1,.,TRBJ1-5
CASSSLTNGEQYF,TGTGCCAGCAGTTCGCTGACAAATGGCGAGCAGTACTTC,TRBV12-3/TRBV12-4,.,.,TRBJ2-7
CASSSWEGRNYNEQFF,TGTGCCAGCAGCTCCTGGGAGGGGCGGAACTACAATGAGCAGTTCTTC,TRBV11-2,TRBD2,few,TRBJ2-1
CAISRDSLQFF,TGTGCCATCAGTCGGGACTCGCTTCAGTTCTTC,TRBV10-3,.,.,TRBJ2-1
CASSSGEVSTDTQYF,TGTGCCAGCAGCTCTGGGGAGGTGAGCACAGATACGCAGTATTTT,TRBV5-5,.,few,TRBJ2-3
CASSQPGLQPTTGQFF,TGCGCCAGCAGCCAGCCGGGACTTCAACCGACCACCGGGCAGTTCTTC,TRBV4-3,.,.,TRBJ2-1
CASSPLAATSTDTQYF,TGTGCCAGCAGCCCCCTCGCAGCGACTAGCACAGATACGCAGTATTTT,TRBV9,.,.,TRBJ2-3
CASSHEHYEQYF,TGTGCCAGCAGCCATGAGCACTACGAGCAGTACTTC,TRBV3-1,.,few,TRBJ2-7
CASSLLASWGNEQFF,TGTGCCAGCAGCTTATTGGCTAGCTGGGGTAATGAGCAGTTCTTC,TRBV7-2,.,.,TRBJ2-1
CASVEQFF,TGTGCCAGCGTTGAGCAGTTCTTC,TRBV7-9,.,few,TRBJ2-1
CASSQDNRYNSPLHF,TGCGCCAGCAGCCAAGACAATCGTTATAATTCACCCCTCCACTTT,TRBV4-1,.,few,TRBJ1-6
CASSLVLGSSYNEQFF,TGTGCCAGCAGCTTAGTTCTCGGCAGCTCCTACAATGAGCAGTTCTTC,TRBV7-6,.,.,TRBJ2-1